Each of the 15 T cell receptor beta chains below was sequenced from the same sample in a study of blood T cell repertoires in COVID-19. This table comes from immunoSEQ multiplex PCR, and its TCRdb copy is limited to in-frame clones, with some not included. The sample yields about 27,000 clones, 80% to 90% seen once. Sequencing used peripheral blood. These receptors were collected from a woman between 50 and 59 years old with active COVID-19.

V and J are TRBV27 and TRBJ1-4; D is perhaps TRBD1 (5 bases). Looked up from germline, CDR1 is MNHEY and CDR2 is SMNVEV (reference sequence). V was clipped by 0 bases and J by 5 bases, with 10 bases between them. The CDR3 is 15 amino acids. The CDR3 is CASSLSGRANEKLFF. The CDR3 DNA is TGTGCCAGCAGTTTATCGGGCAGGGCGAATGAAAAACTGTTTTTT. The complete variable domain, with remaining parts taken from reference TRBV27 and TRBJ1-4, reads EAQVTQNPRYLITVTGKKLTVTCSQNMNHEYMSWYRQDPGLGLRQIYYSMNVEVTDKGDVPEGYKVSRKEKRNFPLILESPSPNQTSLYFCASSLSGRANEKLFFGSGTQLSVL.

The J gene is TRBJ2-7, the V gene TRBV11-1; the match to TRBD2 covers 8 bases. Germline V CDR1 and CDR2: SGHAT, FQDESV (reference sequence). The CDR3 has 14 residues. The V gene end was trimmed by 6 bases and the J gene end by 5 bases; junction bases not matched to a gene: 9. CDR3 sequence (DNA): TGTGCCAGCAGGGGAGCGGGAGAGTTCGACGAGCAGTACTTC. Amino acid sequence: CASRGAGEFDEQYF.

This chain uses TRBV5-4 with TRBJ1-6; 10 bases are a match to TRBD1. The ends lost 4 bases at V and 9 bases at J; junction bases unmatched: 4. Per the germline V gene, CDR1 is SGHNT and CDR2 is YYREEE (reference sequence). The CDR3 consists of 14 residues. The DNA of the CDR3 is TGTGCCAGCAGCACCGACAGGGGGCGTTCACCCCTCCACTTT. It codes for CASSTDRGRSPLHF.

The V call is TRBV18, the J call TRBJ1-5; tentatively, D is TRBD1 (6 bases). CDR1 is KGHSH, CDR2 LQKENI, per germline. This CDR3 contains 13 residues. Trimming removed 3 bases at V and 5 bases at J, with 8 bases between. The CDR3: CASSPHRDQPQHF. CDR3 in DNA: TGTGCCAGCTCACCTCACAGGGATCAGCCCCAGCATTTT.

The V gene is TRBV7-2, the J gene TRBJ2-1, with a weak D call TRBD2 (6 bases). Trimming removed 5 bases from V and 8 bases from J, with 25 bases in between. The CDR3 has 17 amino acids. Per germline, CDR1 SGHTA and CDR2 FQGNSA. In DNA form, the CDR3 reads TGTGCCAGCAGCAATGCGGGACTTCAAACCAGGCTCCATGAGCAGTTCTTC. Protein: CASSNAGLQTRLHEQFF.

V usage is TRBV5-1 and J usage is TRBJ2-1; TRBD2 agrees at 7 bases. The CDR3 is 17 amino acids. CDR1 SGHRS and CDR2 YFSETQ come from the germline V gene. The V segment lost 0 bases and the J segment 0 bases; nucleotides outside the gene matches: 6. The CDR3 bases are TGCGCCAGCAGCTTGGGCGCATCTAGCGGCTCCTACAATGAGCAGTTCTTC. Protein: CASSLGASSGSYNEQFF.

The chain combines TRBV6-1 with TRBJ2-3, with 7 bases aligning to TRBD2. Germline values: CDR1 MNHNS, CDR2 SASEGT. The CDR3 has 18 residues. V trimming: 0 bases; J trimming: 0 bases; junction bases outside the gene matches: 9. As DNA, the CDR3 is TGTGCCAGCAGTGAAGCGTTGACTAGCCTTTCTAGCACAGATACGCAGTATTTT. Amino acid sequence: CASSEALTSLSSTDTQYF.

Regarding this clone: Compared with germline, one end of the junction differs, possibly owing to a read error. The V call is TRBV3-1 (or the pseudogene TRBV3-2), the J call TRBJ2-7, with D maybe TRBD2 (6 bases). CDR1 is LGHDT and CDR2 is YNNKEL in the germline V gene (reference sequence). The CDR3 is 10 residues long. For the CDR3, the DNA is TGTGCCAGCGGGCGGGGTCCCCTGGACTTC. The encoded protein is CASGRGPLDF.

The chain combines TRBV28 with TRBJ1-5; D is unclear. Deletions cut 3 bases from V and 4 bases from J, with 16 bases between. The CDR3 loop spans 16 amino acids. Germline V lookup: CDR1 MDHEN, CDR2 SYDVKM. In DNA form, the CDR3 reads TGTGCCAGCAGTTTTGGGGAGGACGTAAGGAATCAGCCCCAGCATTTT. This encodes CASSFGEDVRNQPQHF.

The rearrangement joins TRBV24-1 to TRBJ2-7, with 8 bases identical to TRBD1. J gave up 2 bases and V 3 bases, and 8 bases lay outside the gene matches. This CDR3 contains 16 residues. Per germline, CDR1 KGHDR and CDR2 SFDVKD. Here the CDR3 DNA reads TGTGCCACCAGTGATGGGCGACAGGGGCGAGCCTACGAGCAGTACTTC. Translated, it gives CATSDGRQGRAYEQYF.

The chain carries TRBV5-1 and TRBJ2-7, with 11 bases matching TRBD2. Germline V gene sequence: CDR1 SGHRS, CDR2 YFSETQ. The CDR3 length is 16 residues. V shed 6 bases, J shed 4 bases, and the junction held 12 bases outside the gene matches. The CDR3 here is CASKEERASGRYEQYF. Written as DNA, the CDR3 is TGCGCCAGCAAGGAGGAACGGGCTAGCGGGAGGTACGAGCAGTACTTC.

There are a few counts of this clone. J is TRBJ1-5 and V is TRBV5-5; 8 nucleotides align to TRBD1. With V trimmed by 0 bases and J by 6 bases, 2 bases remained unmatched. The CDR3 is 14 amino acids. Per the germline V gene, CDR1 is SGHKS and CDR2 is YYEKEE (reference sequence). The CDR3 reads CASSLEDRAQPQHF. The DNA of the CDR3 is TGTGCCAGCAGCTTGGAGGACAGGGCTCAGCCCCAGCATTTT.

V usage is TRBV2 and J usage is TRBJ2-3; no clear D. The V gene's germline CDR1 is SNHLY and CDR2 FYNNEI. The CDR3 contains 12 residues. With 6 bases removed from V and 4 bases from J, the gap between germline ends came to 8 bases. This chain's CDR3 is CASSSTADTQYF. The CDR3 DNA follows: TGTGCCAGCAGCTCTACGGCAGATACGCAGTATTTT.

V is TRBV1 and J is TRBJ2-7; the table's D gene call, TRBD2, was not cross checked with the DNA. TRBV1 is a pseudogene locus. The CDR3 contains 17 residues. The CDR3 loop reads CTSSQHWTGLAAYEQYF. The CDR3, as DNA: TGCACCAGCAGCCAACATTGGACGGGGCTAGCGGCCTACGAGCAGTACTTC.

The chain couples TRBV6-1 to TRBJ1-3, with TRBD1 identical over 8 bases. CDR3 length equals 15 residues. Looked up from germline, CDR1 is MNHNS and CDR2 is SASEGT. V dropped 3 bases and J dropped 5; count of bases not matched to a gene: 6. CDR3 protein: CASSEGTGTRNTIYF. In nucleotides, the CDR3 is TGTGCCAGCAGTGAGGGGACAGGAACCCGAAACACCATATATTTT.